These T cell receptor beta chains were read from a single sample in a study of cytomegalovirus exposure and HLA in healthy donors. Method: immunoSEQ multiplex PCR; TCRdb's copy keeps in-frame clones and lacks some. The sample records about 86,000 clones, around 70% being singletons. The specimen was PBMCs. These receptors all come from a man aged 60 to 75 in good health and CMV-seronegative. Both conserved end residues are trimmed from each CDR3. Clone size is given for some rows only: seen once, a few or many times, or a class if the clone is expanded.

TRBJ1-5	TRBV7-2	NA	ASSSGQGEDQPQH
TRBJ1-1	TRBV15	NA	ATGLQGGTEAF
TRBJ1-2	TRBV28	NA	ASSPQGSGNGYT
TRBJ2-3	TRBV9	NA	ASSVAPSSGGFTDTQY
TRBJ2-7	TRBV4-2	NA	ASSPDRQYEQY
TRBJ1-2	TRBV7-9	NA	ASIPGGGPYGYT
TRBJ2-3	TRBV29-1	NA	SVEDTGFTDTQY
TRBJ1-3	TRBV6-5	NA	ASRKTRSSGNTIY
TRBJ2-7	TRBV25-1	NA	ASSAGQGVYEQY
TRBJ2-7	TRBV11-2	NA	ASRDLRGGGYEQY
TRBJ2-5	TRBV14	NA	ASSQVDLPGETQY
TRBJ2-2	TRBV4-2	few	ASSQEIPSGTNTGELF
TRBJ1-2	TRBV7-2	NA	ASSLGSTNYGYT
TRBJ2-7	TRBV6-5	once	ASSSPRDKFYEQY
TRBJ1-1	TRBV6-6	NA	ASSRGNTEAF
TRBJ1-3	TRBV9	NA	ASSVDQGSGNTIY
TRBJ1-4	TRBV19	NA	ASRDRGNEKLF
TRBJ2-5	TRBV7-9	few	ASSQTLGAGTQY
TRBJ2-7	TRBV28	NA	ASSRALAPYEQY
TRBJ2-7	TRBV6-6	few	ASEDRGGHEQY
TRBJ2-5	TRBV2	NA	ASSETTSGGAGEETQY
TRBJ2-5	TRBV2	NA	ASSERTRGRLQETQY
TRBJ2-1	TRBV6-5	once	ASSSGLAGTNEQF
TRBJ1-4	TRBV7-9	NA	ASSLGVRGPTNEKLF
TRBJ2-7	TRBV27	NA	ASSLAATGKEQY
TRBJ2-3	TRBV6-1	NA	ASSILSTTDTQY
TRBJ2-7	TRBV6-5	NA	ASSGLAGLYEQY
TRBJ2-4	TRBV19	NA	ASSMGGQGNIQY
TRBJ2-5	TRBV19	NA	ASSIAGAPGETQY
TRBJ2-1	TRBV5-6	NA	ASSFGFRLAGGNYNEQF
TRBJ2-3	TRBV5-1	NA	ASSLEPTAGISTDTQY